A single T cell receptor beta chain is shown here with its context. The sample comes from a study of blood T cell repertoires in COVID-19. Study overall: T cells, B-cell-depleted T cells, or PBMCs supplied cDNA or gDNA.

The table came from immunoSEQ multiplex PCR; TCRdb's copy has only in-frame clones and leaves some out. This sample has under 130,000 clones, with about 92% found just once. Trimming took 2 bases from V and 2 from J, leaving 10 bases between them. Germline V lookup: CDR1 SQVTM, CDR2 ANQGSEA. This CDR3 has 14 residues. This chain connects TRBV29-1 to TRBJ1-3, with a tentative D call TRBD1 (5 bases). Sequencing was done on a sample of peripheral blood. The receptor was isolated from a woman of 80 years or more in a cohort sampled during active COVID-19. CDR3 in amino acids: CSVESGRAGNTIYF. The CDR3 DNA follows: TGCAGCGTTGAATCGGGCAGGGCTGGAAACACCATATATTTT.